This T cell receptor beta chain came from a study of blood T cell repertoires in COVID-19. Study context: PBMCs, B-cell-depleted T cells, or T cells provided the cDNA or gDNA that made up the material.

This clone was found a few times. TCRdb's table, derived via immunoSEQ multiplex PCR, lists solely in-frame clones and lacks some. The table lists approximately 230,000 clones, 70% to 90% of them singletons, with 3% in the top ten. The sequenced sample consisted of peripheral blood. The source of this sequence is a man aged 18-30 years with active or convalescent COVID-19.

This CDR3 is CSVRETSGIYEQYF. CDR3 bases: TGCAGCGTCCGGGAGACTAGCGGGATCTACGAGCAGTACTTC. The V and J genes are TRBV29-1 and TRBJ2-7; TRBD2 matches 11 bases. Germline V gene lookup returns CDR1 SQVTM and CDR2 ANQGSEA. The length of the CDR3 is 14 residues. V gave up 6 bases and J gave up 3 bases; unmatched junction bases: 7.